A selection of T cell receptor beta chains follows, all from one sample in a study of regulatory T cells in long-lasting Graves disease. From the multiplex PCR reads, TCRdb called clonotypes with MiXCR, one entry per CDR3 protein. Counted here are around 240,000 distinct CDR3 sequences, about 18% occurring once; the ten biggest clones make up 12% to 15%. This sample was shared with a second study, whose subject was T cells in Graves' hyperthyroidism and ophthalmopathy.

The material was peripheral blood mononuclear cells (PBMCs), obtained at new diagnosis, from a patient treated with antithyroid drugs. These receptors all stem from a woman under 40 with Graves disease. The CDR3 runs from the conserved cysteine through the conserved F or W. A D gene is named only where the DNA matches it firmly. Clone size is not always given. Where it is, it says once, few, many or a class for expanded clones.

abundance	v_gene	j_gene	d_gene	CDR3aa	CDR3nt
-	TRBV12-3/TRBV12-4	TRBJ1-2	-	CASSSGHRYGYTF	TGTGCCAGCAGTTCCGGACACCGATATGGCTACACCTTC
many	TRBV6-1	TRBJ1-2	TRBD1	CASSPPGQGAYGYTF	TGTGCCAGCAGCCCCCCGGGACAGGGGGCCTATGGCTACACCTTC
many	TRBV6-2/TRBV6-3	TRBJ2-3	-	CASSYRRADTQYF	TGTGCCAGCAGTTACAGGCGGGCAGATACGCAGTATTTT
few	TRBV18	TRBJ2-4	TRBD1	CASSPSDRARAIQYF	TGTGCCAGCTCACCATCGGACAGGGCTAGGGCCATTCAGTACTTC
many	TRBV6-5	TRBJ1-1	-	CASRYNTEAFF	TGTGCCAGCAGATACAACACTGAAGCTTTCTTT
many	TRBV2	TRBJ2-7	TRBD1	CAIDNRGKDEQYF	TGTGCCATCGACAACAGGGGTAAAGACGAGCAGTACTTC
-	TRBV6-1	TRBJ1-2	-	CASQMGLSGYTF	TGTGCCAGCCAGATGGGGCTGAGTGGCTACACCTTC
-	TRBV11-2	TRBJ2-1	-	CASSPYGSADPQQFF	TGTGCCAGCAGCCCATACGGCTCGGCAGACCCACAGCAGTTCTTC
many	TRBV3-1	TRBJ1-2	-	CASSHVKAYPNYGYTF	TGTGCCAGCAGCCACGTTAAAGCGTACCCAAACTATGGCTACACCTTC
many	TRBV12-3/TRBV12-4	TRBJ2-5	TRBD1	CASSFWDSQETQYF	TGTGCCAGCAGTTTTTGGGACAGTCAAGAGACCCAGTACTTC
many	TRBV6-2/TRBV6-3	TRBJ1-2	-	CASSPDTSLYGYTF	TGTGCCAGCAGTCCAGACACCTCCCTTTATGGCTACACCTTC
many	TRBV19	TRBJ1-1	-	CASSKSWTAQYAEAFF	TGTGCCAGTAGTAAATCATGGACGGCCCAGTATGCTGAAGCTTTCTTT
many	TRBV11-2	TRBJ1-2	-	CASSLGTGAYGYTF	TGTGCCAGCAGCTTAGGTACAGGAGCGTATGGCTACACCTTC
many	TRBV6-2/TRBV6-3	TRBJ1-6	-	CASSLLSGLEGGHSPLHF	TGTGCCAGCAGTTTACTTTCTGGGCTTGAGGGGGGTCATTCACCCCTCCACTTT
many	TRBV7-8	TRBJ1-1	TRBD1	CASRAGQGLMNTEAFF	TGTGCCAGCAGAGCGGGACAGGGGTTGATGAACACTGAAGCTTTCTTT
-	TRBV7-2	TRBJ2-1	-	CASSPSERVDEQFF	TGTGCCAGCAGCCCCAGCGAGAGGGTAGATGAGCAGTTCTTC
-	TRBV5-4	TRBJ2-1	TRBD1	CASSREGTGSYNEQFF	TGTGCCAGCAGCCGTGAGGGGACAGGGTCCTACAATGAGCAGTTCTTC
-	TRBV12-3/TRBV12-4	TRBJ2-3	TRBD2	CASSFVSGRLSTDTQYF	TGTGCCAGCAGTTTTGTTAGCGGGAGGCTCAGCACAGATACGCAGTATTTT
many	TRBV10-2	TRBJ2-6	-	CASREAGTPGANVLTF	TGCGCCAGCAGGGAAGCCGGGACACCCGGGGCCAACGTCCTGACTTTC
many	TRBV10-3	TRBJ2-5	-	CAISEPQETQYF	TGTGCCATCAGTGAGCCCCAAGAGACCCAGTACTTC
few	TRBV18	TRBJ2-5	TRBD1	CVSSLDRVRETQYF	TGTGTCAGCTCACTGGACAGGGTGCGAGAGACCCAGTACTTC
many	TRBV12-5	TRBJ1-1	TRBD1	CASGLSTGGASTEAFF	TGTGCTAGTGGTTTGTCCACAGGGGGCGCGAGCACTGAAGCTTTCTTT
few	TRBV7-9	TRBJ1-1	-	CASTPRGGSVWDTEAFF	TGTGCCAGCACCCCACGGGGAGGGTCGGTCTGGGACACTGAAGCTTTCTTT
few	TRBV6-4	TRBJ1-2	-	CASSGSGTYGYTF	TGTGCCAGCAGTGGTTCTGGAACCTATGGCTACACCTTC
many	TRBV5-1	TRBJ2-3	-	CASSSNRDSTDTQYF	TGCGCCAGCAGCTCAAACCGGGACAGCACAGATACGCAGTATTTT
many	TRBV29-1	TRBJ2-5	TRBD2	CSAMRGKKETQYF	TGCAGCGCCATGCGGGGGAAAAAAGAGACCCAGTACTTC
many	TRBV7-2	TRBJ2-1	-	CASTSNGNEQFF	TGTGCCAGCACCTCTAACGGGAATGAGCAGTTCTTC
few	TRBV19	TRBJ2-1	TRBD2	CASKVAGAYEQFF	TGTGCCAGTAAGGTAGCGGGGGCTTATGAGCAGTTCTTC
many	TRBV5-1	TRBJ1-2	-	CASSNQGTYGYTF	TGCGCCAGCAGCAATCAGGGCACCTATGGCTACACCTTC
-	TRBV20-1	TRBJ2-1	TRBD2	CSASPQAGLAGGEQFF	TGCAGCGCTAGTCCGCAGGCGGGACTAGCGGGAGGTGAGCAGTTCTTC
many	TRBV3-1	TRBJ1-2	-	CASSQVGAGGYTF	TGTGCCAGCAGCCAAGTAGGCGCCGGGGGCTACACCTTC
many	TRBV5-1	TRBJ2-3	-	CASSKGLNTDTQYF	TGTGCCAGCAGCAAAGGACTGAACACAGATACGCAGTATTTT
-	TRBV7-8	TRBJ1-5	TRBD1	CASSLGTGKNQPQHF	TGTGCCAGCAGCTTAGGGACAGGGAAAAATCAGCCCCAGCATTTT
many	TRBV12-3/TRBV12-4	TRBJ1-6	TRBD1	CASRFRDRRNSPLHF	TGTGCCAGCAGGTTCCGGGACAGGCGAAATTCACCCCTCCACTTT
many	TRBV20-1	TRBJ2-2	TRBD1	CSALGQENTGELFF	TGCAGTGCCCTTGGACAGGAGAACACCGGGGAGCTGTTTTTT
-	TRBV10-3	TRBJ2-2	TRBD1	CAISESGQGSGELFF	TGTGCCATCAGTGAGTCGGGACAGGGGTCCGGGGAGCTGTTTTTT
many	TRBV27	TRBJ2-7	-	CASSLSPASYEQYF	TGTGCCAGCAGTTTATCACCCGCTTCCTACGAGCAGTACTTC
many	TRBV12-3/TRBV12-4	TRBJ1-3	-	CASSNWPGLSGNTIYF	TGTGCCAGCAGCAACTGGCCGGGACTCTCTGGAAACACCATATATTTT
few	TRBV6-1	TRBJ2-5	-	CATEQETQYF	TGTGCCACCGAACAAGAGACCCAGTACTTC
many	TRBV20-1	TRBJ2-2	-	CSAPGQNTGELFF	TGCAGCGCGCCGGGACAGAACACCGGGGAGCTGTTTTTT
-	TRBV11-3	TRBJ2-1	TRBD1	CASSSGQINNEQFF	TGTGCCAGCAGCTCGGGACAGATTAACAATGAGCAGTTCTTC
-	TRBV7-8	TRBJ2-1	TRBD1	CASSLAPGQGQNEQFF	TGTGCCAGCAGCTTAGCTCCGGGACAGGGTCAGAATGAGCAGTTCTTC
many	TRBV27	TRBJ2-3	-	CASSFMDTQYF	TGTGCCAGCAGTTTTATGGATACGCAGTATTTT
-	TRBV4-1	TRBJ2-1	-	CASSEQGQSDNEQFF	TGCGCCAGCAGCGAGCAAGGCCAATCCGACAATGAGCAGTTCTTC
many	TRBV20-1	TRBJ2-7	TRBD1	CSASTTTGGRYEQYF	TGCAGTGCTTCAACGACCACAGGGGGCAGGTACGAGCAGTACTTC
once	TRBV11-2	TRBJ1-2	-	CAGSLNRAGPNYGYTF	TGTGCCGGCAGCCTCAATCGTGCGGGGCCCAACTATGGCTACACCTTC
-	TRBV19	TRBJ1-3	-	CASSMGTGVISGNTIYF	TGTGCCAGTAGTATGGGGACGGGGGTCATCTCTGGAAACACCATATATTTT
many	TRBV5-4	TRBJ1-2	TRBD1	CASSSGQGRGGYTF	TGTGCCAGCAGCTCGGGACAGGGAAGGGGTGGCTACACCTTC
many	TRBV11-2	TRBJ1-3	-	CASSLDTAAVSGNTIYF	TGTGCCAGCAGCTTAGATACGGCAGCCGTCTCTGGAAACACCATATATTTT
-	TRBV10-3	TRBJ1-1	-	CAINQDRNTEAFF	TGTGCCATCAACCAGGACAGGAACACTGAAGCTTTCTTT
many	TRBV5-1	TRBJ2-3	-	CASSQKGLTDTQYF	TGTGCCAGCAGCCAGAAAGGCCTGACAGATACGCAGTATTTT
few	TRBV5-8	TRBJ1-5	-	CASSHGGPNQPQHF	TGTGCCAGCAGCCACGGGGGGCCCAATCAGCCCCAGCATTTT
many	TRBV20-1	TRBJ2-7	TRBD2	CSASSGGLREQYF	TGCAGTGCTTCTAGCGGGGGGCTGCGGGAGCAGTACTTC
many	TRBV6-2/TRBV6-3	TRBJ2-3	-	CASRGTNRGADTQYF	TGTGCCAGCAGGGGGACGAACCGGGGGGCGGATACGCAGTATTTT